This passage covers 22 T cell receptor beta chains from one sample sequenced in a study of T cell changes during pregnancy in multiple sclerosis. Using immunoSEQ multiplex PCR, the repertoire was profiled, and TCRdb retains in-frame clones only, with some absent. The sample lists approximately 46,000 clones; 75% to 95% were seen once. The starting material was CD8+ T cells from peripheral blood mononuclear cells, obtained in the second trimester of pregnancy. These receptor sequences come from a female donor with multiple sclerosis, enrolled in a pregnancy study.

The chain recombines TRBV13 with TRBJ2-1; 8 bases are a match to TRBD1. This CDR3 contains 12 residues. Per the germline V gene, CDR1 is PRHDT and CDR2 is FYEKMQ (reference sequence). V lost 6 bases and J lost 12; bases outside the gene matches: 7. The CDR3 loop is CASSPDRGLQFF. In nucleotides, the CDR3 is TGTGCCAGCAGTCCTGACAGGGGACTGCAGTTCTTC.

This clone has just one count. The V call is TRBV5-6, the J call TRBJ2-1, with 13 positions matching TRBD2. V shed 3 bases, J shed 10 bases, and the junction held 10 bases outside the gene matches. The CDR3 runs 16 residues. The germline gives CDR1 SGHDT, CDR2 YYEEEE. This CDR3 is CASSWDGLAGVREQFF. The CDR3 region has the DNA TGTGCCAGCAGCTGGGACGGACTAGCGGGGGTGAGGGAGCAGTTCTTC.

This chain joins TRBV13 and TRBJ1-3; unclear D gene. Germline V gives CDR1 PRHDT, CDR2 FYEKMQ (reference sequence). CDR3 length equals 17 residues. The V end lost 5 bases, the J end lost 4 bases, and 21 bases lay between the germline ends. In DNA form, the CDR3 reads TGTGCCAGCAGCCTTACACCGAGCCAAAAGCGGGGAAACACCATATATTTT. Encoded protein: CASSLTPSQKRGNTIYF.

This clone was seen only once. This chain connects TRBV6-1 to TRBJ2-5, with unresolved D. The V and J ends lost 6 bases and 1 base respectively, with 12 bases between them. The CDR3 runs 14 residues. Germline CDR1 reads MNHNS; CDR2 reads SASEGT. CDR3 loop: CASSSYRTQETQYF. The CDR3 coding sequence is TGTGCCAGCAGCTCGTACAGAACCCAAGAGACCCAGTACTTC.

This sequence joins TRBV5-5 and TRBJ2-7; TRBD2 agrees at 7 bases. V dropped 0 bases and J dropped 1; count of bases not matched to a gene: 4. Germline V gene lookup returns CDR1 SGHKS and CDR2 YYEKEE (reference sequence). The CDR3 runs to 15 residues. The CDR3 protein is CASSLAGGLSYEQYF. Written as DNA, the CDR3 is TGTGCCAGCAGCTTGGCCGGGGGGTTGTCCTACGAGCAGTACTTC.

The chain links TRBV11-2 to TRBJ2-7; TRBD1 agrees at 7 bases. Germline V gives CDR1 SGHAT, CDR2 FQNNGV. The CDR3 has 16 residues. V lost 3 bases, J lost 3 bases, and 11 bases stayed unmatched. The CDR3 loop is CASSFREPTGNYEQYF. CDR3 nucleotides: TGTGCCAGCAGCTTCCGTGAACCGACAGGGAACTACGAGCAGTACTTC.

The J gene is TRBJ1-3, the V gene TRBV5-6; D gene unclear. The CDR3 extends over 14 amino acids. From germline, CDR1 is SGHDT and CDR2 YYEEEE. V was cut by 4 bases and J by 0 bases, with 8 bases left in between. CDR3 bases: TGTGCCAGCAGCGCGGGATCCTCTGGAAACACCATATATTTT. As protein: CASSAGSSGNTIYF.

The chain couples TRBV19 to TRBJ1-2, with D possibly being TRBD1 (5 bases). Germline V CDR1 and CDR2: LNHDA, SQIVND (reference sequence). With 6 bases removed from V and 1 base from J, the gap between germline ends came to 21 bases. CDR3 length: 17 residues. The CDR3 region is CASREGLIFGVNYGYTF. In DNA form, the CDR3 reads TGTGCCAGTAGGGAGGGACTCATATTCGGCGTTAACTATGGCTACACCTTC.

The gene calls are TRBV4-2 and TRBJ2-7, with TRBD2 as a possible D gene (6 bases). V lost 5 bases, J lost 4 bases, and 6 bases lay in between. CDR1 and CDR2 (germline): LGHNA, YNFKEQ. The CDR3 contains 11 residues. The CDR3 protein is CASSAGYEQYF. The DNA of the CDR3 is TGTGCCAGCAGCGCGGGGTACGAGCAGTACTTC.

The chain combines TRBV11-2 with TRBJ2-5; 9 bases fit TRBD1. CDR1 and CDR2 from the germline V gene are SGHAT and FQNNGV. The J segment lost 3 bases and the V segment lost 4 bases, leaving 9 bases of the junction unmatched. This CDR3 has 16 amino acids. The CDR3 DNA follows: TGTGCCAGCAGCTCCCCTAGGACAGGGGACAAAGAGACCCAGTACTTC. Protein product: CASSSPRTGDKETQYF.

This clone was counted between two and nine times. The chain carries TRBV6-5 and TRBJ1-1; D gene unclear. The CDR3 totals 11 residues. Trimming shortened V by 2 bases and J by 8 bases, and 6 bases separated the two germline ends. The germline V gene encodes CDR1 MNHEY and CDR2 SVGAGI. The CDR3 region is CASSYGQEAFF. The CDR3 DNA reads TGTGCCAGCAGTTACGGTCAGGAAGCTTTCTTT.

The chain uses TRBV7-2 and TRBJ2-1; 11 nucleotides align to TRBD2. Losses at the gene ends were 5 bases for V and 5 bases for J; bases not matched to a gene: 5. There are 15 residues in the CDR3. Germline lookup yields CDR1 SGHTA and CDR2 FQGNSA. The CDR3 loop is CASSALAGAHNEQFF. The CDR3 DNA follows: TGTGCCAGCAGCGCACTAGCGGGGGCCCACAATGAGCAGTTCTTC. The variable domain in full, completed from reference TRBV7-2 and TRBJ2-1, reads GAGVSQSPSNKVTEKGKDVELRCDPISGHTALYWYRQSLGQGLEFLIYFQGNSAPDKSGLPSDRFSAERTGGSVSTLTIQRTQQEDSAVYLCASSALAGAHNEQFFGPGTRLTVL.

The chain combines TRBV18 with TRBJ2-1; TRBD1 matches at 10 bases. The CDR3 is 14 residues long. V shed 5 bases, J shed 8 bases, and the junction held 6 bases outside the gene matches. Germline V gene data show CDR1 as KGHSH and CDR2 as LQKENI. CDR3 in DNA: TGTGCCAGCTCAGGGACAGGGGAATGGGATGAGCAGTTCTTC. Protein sequence: CASSGTGEWDEQFF.

The chain employs TRBV6-5 and TRBJ2-7; 11 positions match TRBD2. CDR1 is MNHEY, CDR2 SVGAGI, per germline. The V and J ends lost 0 bases and 2 bases, in that order; junction bases with no gene match: 0. The CDR3 spans 15 residues. DNA for the CDR3: TGTGCCAGCAGTTACTCACTAGCGGGGGCCTACGAGCAGTACTTC. Protein product: CASSYSLAGAYEQYF.

V usage is TRBV7-9 and J usage is TRBJ2-1, with 8 bases lining up with TRBD2. Germline V lookup: CDR1 SEHNR, CDR2 FQNEAQ (reference sequence). V lost 4 bases and J lost 0; bases outside the gene matches: 5. The CDR3 has 16 amino acids. The CDR3 nucleotides read TGTGCCAGCAGCTCCAGCGGGGGTGGCTCCTACAATGAGCAGTTCTTC. Translation gives CASSSSGGGSYNEQFF.

The J gene is TRBJ2-1, the V gene TRBV5-8; no clear D gene. This CDR3 region has 12 residues. Deletions cut 3 bases from V and 8 bases from J, with 9 bases between. Germline CDR1 SGHTS, CDR2 YDEGEE. The CDR3 DNA reads TGTGCCAGCAGCTATGGAGTCGATGAGCAGTTCTTC. Its protein is CASSYGVDEQFF.

As for this clone: Germline is not matched at one junction end, which may reflect a read error. The gene calls are TRBV7-7 and TRBJ2-2; a possible D gene is TRBD1 (5 bases). The CDR3 consists of 15 residues. CDR1 and CDR2 (germline): SSHAT, FNYEAQ (reference sequence). CDR3 nucleotide sequence: TGTGCTAGCAGCTTAGCTACCCCAGGGACCGGGGAGCTGTTTTTT. Its translation: CASSLATPGTGELFF.

This clone showed up just once. The CDR3 DNA is TGTGCCAGCAGCTACAACAATGAGCAGTTCTTC. This encodes CASSYNNEQFF. This chain uses TRBV7-8 with TRBJ2-1; D ambiguous. Germline V gives CDR1 SGHVS, CDR2 FQNEAQ. There are 11 residues in the CDR3. The V gene lost 4 bases and the J gene lost 5 bases, with 3 bases spanning the gap.

The rearrangement uses TRBV18 and TRBJ2-5, with D uncertain. The V gene lost 0 bases and the J gene lost 1 base, with 9 bases spanning the gap. This CDR3 spans 15 amino acids. Germline V lookup: CDR1 KGHSH, CDR2 LQKENI. This CDR3 is CASSPPEAAQETQYF. Here the CDR3 DNA reads TGTGCCAGCTCACCACCCGAGGCAGCCCAAGAGACCCAGTACTTC.

Remarks on this clone: One end of the junction varies from germline; a read error may be responsible. This chain connects TRBV7-8 to TRBJ2-5, with 8 bases aligning to TRBD1. Looked up from germline, CDR1 is SGHVS and CDR2 is FQNEAQ. The CDR3 covers 19 residues. CDR3 DNA: TGTGCCAGCAGCTTTGGCTATGGACAGGGAGGTTATGTGCAAGAAACCCAGTACTTC. The encoded protein is CASSFGYGQGGYVQETQYF.

The rearrangement joins TRBV7-6 to TRBJ2-7, with 7 bases aligning to TRBD1. This CDR3 is built from 18 residues. The germline gives CDR1 SGHVS, CDR2 FNYEAQ. Losses at the gene ends were 5 bases for V and 0 bases for J; bases not matched to a gene: 16. The CDR3 DNA reads TGTGCCAGCAGCCGATCAATGACGACAGGGTTAAGCTCCTACGAGCAGTACTTC. This gives the protein CASSRSMTTGLSSYEQYF.

The genes are TRBV6-1 and TRBJ2-1; D gene uncertain. Germline V CDR1 and CDR2: MNHNS, SASEGT. CDR3 length equals 14 residues. V was cut by 2 bases and J by 0 bases, with 5 bases left in between. The CDR3 loop is CASSERSSYNEQFF. In DNA form, the CDR3 reads TGTGCCAGCAGTGAACGGAGCTCCTACAATGAGCAGTTCTTC.